The 16 T cell receptor beta chains in this list originate from one sample, sequenced in a study of vaccination effects on CD4 cells after COVID-19. Antigen-specific CD4+ T cells were expanded with viral peptide pools in the ViraFEST assay before sequencing. Cells that had been cultured for roughly 9 days were the source of isolated CD4+ T cells. Nucleocapsid antibody tests were negative, and the vaccine recipients had no prior SARS-CoV-2 infection. Their specific antigens are unknown. Here immunoSEQ multiplex PCR was the method, and the copy in TCRdb shows in-frame clones only, minus some. The table has 35,000 to 50,000 clones, roughly four fifths seen once. The starting material was CD4+ T cells from PBMCs cultured with SARS-CoV-2 spike peptides, obtained before COVID-19 vaccination. These receptors originate from a human donor who received a COVID-19 vaccine.

The V and J genes are TRBV5-1 and TRBJ2-5; 12 bases are a match to TRBD1. From germline, CDR1 is SGHRS and CDR2 YFSETQ. The CDR3 extends over 17 amino acids. Trimming took 4 bases from V and 3 from J; bases not matched to a gene: 10. CDR3: CASSPGTGGGWEETQYF. Here the CDR3 DNA reads TGCGCCAGCAGCCCCGGGACAGGGGGCGGCTGGGAAGAGACCCAGTACTTC.

V usage is TRBV6-5 and J usage is TRBJ2-2; the D gene is possibly TRBD2 (5 bases). Trimming took 7 bases from V and 1 from J, leaving 13 bases between them. Germline CDR1 MNHEY, CDR2 SVGAGI. This CDR3 has 15 amino acids. The CDR3 is CASIMMAGNTGELFF. The CDR3 DNA reads TGTGCCAGCATCATGATGGCGGGGAACACCGGGGAGCTGTTTTTT.

The CDR3 protein is CASSPRQGNTGELFF. The DNA for the CDR3 is TGTGCCAGCAGCCCCAGACAGGGAAACACCGGGGAGCTGTTTTTT. The gene calls are TRBV11-2 and TRBJ2-2; TRBD1 matches at 7 bases. The CDR3 runs to 15 residues. The V segment lost 5 bases and the J segment 2 bases; nucleotides outside the gene matches: 5. In germline, CDR1 is SGHAT, CDR2 FQNNGV.

V gene TRBV24-1 combines with J gene TRBJ2-3; the D is unclear. CDR1 and CDR2 from the germline V gene are KGHDR and SFDVKD. Trimming pared 0 bases from V and 4 bases from J, leaving 4 bases between. This CDR3 spans 13 amino acids. CDR3 protein: CATSDLQSDTQYF. Here the CDR3 DNA reads TGTGCCACCAGTGATTTGCAGTCAGATACGCAGTATTTT.

The chain combines TRBV5-1 with TRBJ2-3, with 12 nucleotides matching TRBD2. There are 17 residues in the CDR3. CDR1 and CDR2 from the germline V gene are SGHRS and YFSETQ. Trimming at V came to 3 bases and at J to 2 bases, leaving 7 bases not matched to a gene. CDR3 residues: CASSYSSGGGHTDTQYF. The CDR3 DNA sequence: TGCGCCAGCAGCTATTCTAGCGGGGGGGGCCACACAGATACGCAGTATTTT.

This chain connects TRBV19 to TRBJ1-4; D is undetermined. Germline assignment: CDR1 LNHDA and CDR2 SQIVND (reference sequence). Trimming removed 2 bases at V and 0 bases at J, with 10 bases between. CDR3 length: 16 amino acids. In DNA, the CDR3 is TGTGCCAGTAGTATACGGGTCTCTGCAACTAATGAAAAACTGTTTTTT. Its protein is CASSIRVSATNEKLFF.

This chain links TRBV5-1 with TRBJ2-5; 9 nucleotides agree with TRBD1. V was clipped by 0 bases and J by 1 base; unmatched bases: 7. The CDR3 is 17 residues long. Per germline, CDR1 SGHRS and CDR2 YFSETQ. The CDR3 nucleotides are TGCGCCAGCAGCTTGGAGGGACAGGGCGTATTCCAAGAGACCCAGTACTTC. Amino acids: CASSLEGQGVFQETQYF.

The chain joins TRBV3-1 (or the pseudogene TRBV3-2) to TRBJ1-1; a weak D match, TRBD1 (5 bases). Germline V gene sequence: CDR1 LGHDT, CDR2 YNNKEL (reference sequence). The CDR3 extends over 14 amino acids. V dropped 1 base and J dropped 9 bases, with 15 bases sitting between them. CDR3 in amino acids: CASSQGSQGFKAFF. CDR3 coding DNA: TGTGCCAGCAGCCAAGGGTCCCAGGGATTTAAAGCTTTCTTT.

This chain uses TRBV2 with TRBJ2-7; TRBD2 might be the D (7 bases). The ends were cut back, 8 bases at V and 2 bases at J, with 16 bases in the middle. The CDR3 totals 14 residues. The germline gives CDR1 SNHLY, CDR2 FYNNEI. CDR3 loop: CASGGGGAAYEQYV. For the CDR3, the DNA is TGTGCCAGCGGAGGGGGGGGCGCCGCCTACGAGCAGTACGTC.

This clone has just one count. The chain employs TRBV15 and TRBJ2-6; no clear D. The CDR3 is 15 amino acids. Germline assignment: CDR1 LNHNV and CDR2 YYDKDF (reference sequence). Trimming stripped 1 base from V and 0 bases from J, with 4 bases between. In DNA, the CDR3 is TGTGCCACCAGCAGAGGGGCCTCTGGGGCCAACGTCCTGACTTTC. Its translation: CATSRGASGANVLTF.

The chain carries TRBV2 and TRBJ1-2; no reliable D call. Trimming took 6 bases from V and 0 from J, leaving 8 bases between them. Germline V lookup: CDR1 SNHLY, CDR2 FYNNEI. CDR3 length: 13 residues. The CDR3 coding sequence is TGTGCCAGCAGGCCCGATGCTAACTATGGCTACACCTTC. As protein: CASRPDANYGYTF.

The V call is TRBV27, the J call TRBJ1-4; 7 bases fit TRBD1. The CDR3 has 15 amino acids. Per germline, CDR1 MNHEY and CDR2 SMNVEV (reference sequence). V trimming: 2 bases; J trimming: 2 bases; junction bases outside the gene matches: 2. CDR3 nucleotide sequence: TGTGCCAGCAGTTTAATGGGACAGACTAATGAAAAACTGTTTTTT. This gives the protein CASSLMGQTNEKLFF.

The rearrangement links TRBV6-1 to TRBJ1-5; no clear D gene. Trimming took off 0 bases at V and 7 bases at J, with 13 bases between the two ends. This CDR3 has 15 residues. Germline CDR1 reads MNHNS; CDR2 reads SASEGT. The CDR3 DNA is TGTGCCAGCAGTGAAGCGTTGGGTTTTGGCCAGCCCCAGCATTTT. It yields the protein CASSEALGFGQPQHF.

The CDR3 loop reads CASSPRQGSGNQPQHF. The CDR3 DNA follows: TGTGCCAGCAGTCCTAGACAGGGCTCGGGCAATCAGCCCCAGCATTTT. The V call is TRBV6-6, the J call TRBJ1-5; TRBD1 agrees at 7 bases. The CDR3 consists of 16 residues. Trimming removed 5 bases from V and 2 bases from J; junction bases left unmatched: 9. Germline assignment: CDR1 MNHNY and CDR2 SVGAGI (reference sequence).

V gene TRBV19 combines with J gene TRBJ2-2; 10 bases are shared with TRBD2. Germline-derived CDR1 and CDR2 are LNHDA and SQIVND (reference sequence). V dropped 5 bases and J dropped 5; count of bases not matched to a gene: 2. The CDR3 totals 14 residues. The CDR3 protein is CASSLAGGTGELFF. The CDR3 DNA reads as TGTGCCAGTAGTTTAGCGGGGGGAACCGGGGAGCTGTTTTTT. The whole variable domain, filled in from reference TRBV19 and TRBJ2-2, reads DGGITQSPKYLFRKEGQNVTLSCEQNLNHDAMYWYRQDPGQGLRLIYYSQIVNDFQKGDIAEGYSVSREKKESFPLTVTSAQKNPTAFYLCASSLAGGTGELFFGEGSRLTVL.

The DNA for the CDR3 is TGTGCCAGCAGCCGAACCCCGGATCAGCCCCAGCATTTT. Residues: CASSRTPDQPQHF. The genes are TRBV7-2 and TRBJ1-5; D unresolved. Trimming removed 5 bases from V and 5 bases from J, with 10 bases in between. The length of the CDR3 is 13 residues. CDR1 and CDR2 (germline): SGHTA, FQGNSA.